These 26 T cell receptor beta chains came from one sample sequenced in a study of cytomegalovirus exposure and HLA in healthy donors (dated by TCRdb to between 2016 and 2019). Libraries were prepared through the immunoSEQ multiplex PCR assay. For the multiplex PCR, a mixture combining 60 forward primers for TCR Vbeta segments and 13 reverse primers for TCR Jbeta segments was used. Here the immuneACCESS table is served through TCRdb, limited to in-frame sequences with V and J called. Missing clones are a known gap in these copies; in checked studies unresolved V genes cover under half, and the rest lacks a known reason. Recorded for this sample are over 150,000 clones; roughly 82% of them occurred a single time. Jointly, the top ten make up 0.95% to 1.5% of the sample. The specimen sequenced was PBMCs. All receptors come from a girl aged 2 to 10 in good health and CMV-seropositive.

The chain combines TRBV5-1 with TRBJ2-3; D is possibly TRBD2 (6 bases). The germline V gene has CDR1 SGHRS and CDR2 YFSETQ. The CDR3 consists of 14 residues. V was pared by 4 bases and J by 3 bases, with 12 bases between. The DNA of the CDR3 is TGCGCCAGCAGCGGGGGGACTCAAACAGATACGCAGTATTTT. Translated: CASSGGTQTDTQYF.

The V and J genes are TRBV5-1 and TRBJ1-1; a weak D match, TRBD1 (5 bases). V gave up 0 bases and J gave up 4 bases, with 19 bases separating them. The CDR3 spans 17 residues. Germline values: CDR1 SGHRS, CDR2 YFSETQ. DNA for the CDR3: TGCGCCAGCAGCTTGGGTGCCCCCCGGGGGGGAGGCACTGAAGCTTTCTTT. It codes for CASSLGAPRGGGTEAFF.

This clone is labeled as medium-sized (0.01 to 0.1%). The J gene is TRBJ2-1, the V gene TRBV6-5; 7 nucleotides match TRBD2. Germline lookup yields CDR1 MNHEY and CDR2 SVGAGI. The ends lost 0 bases at V and 5 bases at J; junction bases unmatched: 4. The CDR3 consists of 15 residues. CDR3 protein: CASSYSGLGDNEQFF. The CDR3 region has the DNA TGTGCCAGCAGTTACTCTGGACTAGGGGACAATGAGCAGTTCTTC.

V and J are TRBV13 and TRBJ2-7; the D gene is possibly TRBD1 (5 bases). The CDR3 loop spans 16 amino acids. Trimming removed 5 bases at V and 2 bases at J, with 19 bases between. Germline V gives CDR1 PRHDT, CDR2 FYEKMQ (reference sequence). The CDR3 DNA is TGTGCCAGCAGCCCCAGGGATATCAACACACCCTACGAGCAGTACTTC. It translates to CASSPRDINTPYEQYF. The complete variable domain, with remaining parts taken from reference TRBV13 and TRBJ2-7, reads AAGVIQSPRHLIKEKRETATLKCYPIPRHDTVYWYQQGPGQDPQFLISFYEKMQSDKGSIPDRFSAQQFSDYHSELNMSSLELGDSALYFCASSPRDINTPYEQYFGPGTRLTVT.

The chain combines TRBV30 with TRBJ1-1; the D gene is possibly TRBD1 (5 bases). Trimming took off 8 bases at V and 7 bases at J, with 14 bases between the two ends. Germline loops: CDR1 GTSNPN, CDR2 SVGIG (reference sequence). The CDR3 length is 11 residues. The CDR3 nucleotides are TGTGCCGACATCCGGGACTGTGAAGCTTTCTTT. Translating it yields CADIRDCEAFF.

This rearrangement joins TRBV10-2 to TRBJ2-1; 7 bases are a match to TRBD2. The CDR3 is 15 residues long. CDR1 is WSHSY and CDR2 is SAAADI in the germline V gene. Trimming cost V 1 base and J 7 bases; bases outside gene matches: 7. The chain's CDR3 is CASSELGGRWNEQFF. In DNA form, the CDR3 reads TGCGCCAGCAGTGAGTTGGGCGGGAGATGGAATGAGCAGTTCTTC.

The chain employs TRBV5-1 and TRBJ2-1; TRBD2 matches at 7 bases. This CDR3 comprises 15 residues. The junction had 10 bases not matched to a gene; V was cut back by 2 bases and J by 8 bases. The germline V gene encodes CDR1 SGHRS and CDR2 YFSETQ. For the CDR3, the DNA is TGCGCCAGCAGCTTCCTACCGGGGGGTGGTGATGAGCAGTTCTTC. Encoded protein: CASSFLPGGGDEQFF.

This clone was recorded only once. V usage is TRBV5-1 and J usage is TRBJ2-7, with D hard to call. Trimming took 5 bases from V and 4 from J, leaving 16 bases between them. This CDR3 comprises 14 residues. Germline V gene sequence: CDR1 SGHRS, CDR2 YFSETQ. CDR3 protein: CASRFQASAYEQYF. The CDR3 nucleotides read TGCGCCAGCAGATTTCAGGCCTCTGCTTACGAGCAGTACTTC.

The V and J genes are TRBV14 and TRBJ2-7, with D hard to call. The CDR3 is made up of 11 amino acids. The V end was cut by 1 base, the J end by 7 bases, with 5 bases between. The germline V gene encodes CDR1 SGHDN and CDR2 FVKESK. In DNA form, the CDR3 reads TGTGCCAGCAGCCAAGGCGTAGAGCAGTACTTC. Encoded protein: CASSQGVEQYF. Supplemented by reference TRBV14 and TRBJ2-7, the full variable domain reads EAGVTQFPSHSVIEKGQTVTLRCDPISGHDNLYWYRRVMGKEIKFLLHFVKESKQDESGMPNNRFLAERTGGTYSTLKVQPAELEDSGVYFCASSQGVEQYFGPGTRLTVT.

The CDR3 loop reads CASSQGQSNGETQYF. In DNA, the CDR3 is TGCGCCAGCAGCCAAGGCCAATCCAACGGAGAGACCCAGTACTTC. This chain uses TRBV4-1 with TRBJ2-5; D remains unclear. Trimming cost V 1 base and J 4 bases, with 13 bases left between them. The CDR3 extends over 15 amino acids. Looked up from germline, CDR1 is MGHRA and CDR2 is YSYEKL.

The rearrangement joins TRBV28 to TRBJ1-5; no reliable D call. V was shortened by 8 bases and J by 1 base, with 12 bases between the two germline ends. The germline CDR1 and CDR2 sequences are MDHEN and SYDVKM. CDR3 size: 14 residues. CDR3 amino acids: CASLEGTSNQPQHF. The CDR3 nucleotides read TGTGCCAGCTTAGAGGGCACGAGCAATCAGCCCCAGCATTTT.

This chain joins TRBV5-1 and TRBJ2-6; possible D gene TRBD2, 7 bases. The ends were cut back, 2 bases at V and 0 bases at J, with 18 bases in the middle. The CDR3 runs 19 residues. Germline CDR1 is SGHRS and CDR2 is YFSETQ. The chain's CDR3 is CASSFHLGGGGSGANVLTF. CDR3 sequence (DNA): TGCGCCAGCAGCTTCCACCTCGGGGGAGGGGGCTCTGGGGCCAACGTCCTGACTTTC.

The chain uses TRBV5-4 and TRBJ2-7; tentatively, D is TRBD2 (6 bases). The CDR3 has 14 residues. Germline CDR1 reads SGHNT; CDR2 reads YYREEE (reference sequence). The V and J ends lost 4 bases and 5 bases respectively, with 16 bases between them. CDR3 sequence reads: CASSPVGTFNEQYF. CDR3 DNA: TGTGCCAGCAGCCCCGTTGGGACTTTCAACGAGCAGTACTTC.

The V and J genes are TRBV6-5 and TRBJ1-1, with 8 bases identical to TRBD1. In germline, CDR1 is MNHEY, CDR2 SVGAGI. Trimming took 6 bases from V and 5 from J; bases not matched to a gene: 8. The CDR3 spans 14 residues. The CDR3 protein is CASSPLRDRTEAFF. The DNA for the CDR3 is TGTGCCAGCAGCCCACTCCGGGACAGGACTGAAGCTTTCTTT.

The CDR3 region is CATSRDKRGQRGGFATEAFF. In DNA form, the CDR3 reads TGTGCCACCAGCAGAGACAAGCGGGGACAGCGGGGGGGGTTCGCCACTGAAGCTTTCTTT. This sequence joins TRBV15 and TRBJ1-1; 7 bases match TRBD1. The J segment lost 4 bases and the V segment lost 0 bases, leaving 20 bases of the junction unmatched. CDR1 is LNHNV, CDR2 YYDKDF, per germline (reference sequence). This CDR3 spans 20 amino acids.

The chain employs TRBV30 and TRBJ1-1; 7 bases align to TRBD1. V trimming: 4 bases; J trimming: 1 base; junction bases outside the gene matches: 3. Germline V CDR1 and CDR2: GTSNPN, SVGIG (reference sequence). The length of the CDR3 is 13 residues. The CDR3 region is CAWTNRGNTEAFF. For the CDR3, the DNA is TGTGCCTGGACCAACAGGGGGAACACTGAAGCTTTCTTT.

The chain combines TRBV21-1 with TRBJ2-6; the table's D gene call, TRBD2, was not cross checked with the DNA. TRBV21-1 represents a pseudogene. The CDR3 runs to 12 residues. In nucleotides, the CDR3 is TGTGCCAGCCCCTCGGGGGCCAACGTCCTGACTTTC. It is translated as CASPSGANVLTF.

The V call is TRBV30, the J call TRBJ1-1, with 7 bases matching TRBD1. CDR1 is GTSNPN, CDR2 SVGIG, per germline (reference sequence). J was trimmed by 7 bases and V by 4 bases; bases with no gene match: 3. The CDR3 has 11 residues. This chain's CDR3 is CAWTGTVEAFF. In DNA, the CDR3 is TGTGCCTGGACCGGGACAGTTGAAGCTTTCTTT.

The CDR3 loop is CASSVGTAQDQPQHF. CDR3 DNA: TGTGCCAGCAGCGTAGGAACCGCCCAGGATCAGCCCCAGCATTTT. The rearrangement links TRBV9 to TRBJ1-5; D remains ambiguous. Trimming cost V 0 bases and J 5 bases, with 12 bases left between them. This CDR3 has 15 amino acids. CDR1 SGDLS and CDR2 YYNGEE come from the germline V gene. Looking up the rest from reference TRBV9 and TRBJ1-5 gives the full variable domain: DSGVTQTPKHLITATGQRVTLRCSPRSGDLSVYWYQQSLDQGLQFLIQYYNGEERAKGNILERFSAQQFPDLHSELNLSSLELGDSALYFCASSVGTAQDQPQHFGDGTRLSIL.

The chain carries TRBV5-1 and TRBJ1-6; a possible D gene is TRBD1 (5 bases). Deletions cut 0 bases from V and 16 bases from J, with 17 bases between. Per the germline V gene, CDR1 is SGHRS and CDR2 is YFSETQ. The CDR3 length is 14 residues. The CDR3 coding sequence is TGCGCCAGCAGCTTGGGGTCGACAGTGGCCCCTCTCCACTTT. Translation gives CASSLGSTVAPLHF.

This clone was seen once. Other DNA sequences of this sample code for an identical CDR3. J is TRBJ2-3 and V is TRBV10-1, with TRBD2 identical over 9 bases. Losses at the gene ends were 3 bases for V and 3 bases for J; bases not matched to a gene: 1. This CDR3 has 14 amino acids. Germline V gene sequence: CDR1 WNHNN, CDR2 SYGVQD (reference sequence). Here the CDR3 reads CASSDSGRTDTQYF. CDR3 sequence (DNA): TGCGCCAGCAGTGATAGCGGGAGAACAGATACGCAGTATTTT.

The chain carries TRBV7-8 and TRBJ1-1; 7 nucleotides line up with TRBD1. Germline V gene sequence: CDR1 SGHVS, CDR2 FQNEAQ. The CDR3 sequence is 13 residues long. Trimming at V came to 1 base and at J to 7 bases, leaving 3 bases not matched to a gene. Here the CDR3 reads CASSLGQGGEAFF. The CDR3 nucleotides read TGTGCCAGCAGCTTAGGTCAGGGGGGTGAAGCTTTCTTT.

V gene TRBV25-1 combines with J gene TRBJ1-1, with 7 bases fitting TRBD1. The CDR3 extends over 15 amino acids. From germline, CDR1 is MGHDK and CDR2 SYGVNS. V was clipped by 3 bases and J by 7 bases; unmatched bases: 11. Written as DNA, the CDR3 is TGTGCCAGCAGTGACCCCGGGACAGCAAGTTATGAAGCTTTCTTT. Protein sequence: CASSDPGTASYEAFF. Based on the CDR3 plus reference TRBV25-1 and TRBJ1-1, the full variable domain is EADIYQTPRYLVIGTGKKITLECSQTMGHDKMYWYQQDPGMELHLIHYSYGVNSTEKGDLSSESTVSRIRTEHFPLTLESARPSHTSQYLCASSDPGTASYEAFFGQGTRLTVV.

This clone was recorded a few times. The chain combines TRBV5-1 with TRBJ1-2; 9 positions match TRBD1. Germline lookup yields CDR1 SGHRS and CDR2 YFSETQ. The CDR3 sequence is 14 residues long. The V gene end was trimmed by 3 bases and the J gene end by 6 bases; junction bases not matched to a gene: 6. The CDR3 region is CASSSSGQGHGYTF. CDR3 bases: TGCGCCAGCAGCTCGTCCGGACAGGGGCATGGCTACACCTTC. Full variable domain (rest looked up from reference TRBV5-1 and TRBJ1-2): KAGVTQTPRYLIKTRGQQVTLSCSPISGHRSVSWYQQTPGQGLQFLFEYFSETQRNKGNFPGRFSGRQFSNSRSEMNVSTLELGDSALYLCASSSSGQGHGYTFGSGTRLTVV.

The DNA for the CDR3 is TGCGCCAGCGATTTAGCGGGACCTATCCCTAGCACAGATACGCAGTATTTT. This gives the protein CASDLAGPIPSTDTQYF. This chain connects TRBV4-1 to TRBJ2-3, with 8 bases that match TRBD2. The CDR3 runs to 17 residues. With V trimmed by 8 bases and J by 0 bases, 13 bases remained unmatched. Per the germline V gene, CDR1 is MGHRA and CDR2 is YSYEKL.

V and J are TRBV4-2 and TRBJ2-7; 9 bases match TRBD2. The germline CDR1 and CDR2 sequences are LGHNA and YNFKEQ. The CDR3 is 16 residues long. V trimming: 0 bases; J trimming: 5 bases; junction bases outside the gene matches: 8. CDR3 region: CASSQDVPSGVDEQYF. CDR3 bases: TGTGCCAGCAGCCAAGATGTACCTAGCGGGGTAGACGAGCAGTACTTC.